This T cell receptor beta chain was retrieved from a study of T cell repertoires in cytomegalovirus infection. On the study more broadly: TCR beta signatures that were public indicated CMV infection and matching HLA type.

This clonotype was seen many times. Its antigen remains unidentified. Regarding the study as a whole: Clonotypes of TCR beta that were HLA-C-restricted and CMV-specific dominated the ex vivo response. The study identified carriers of CMV plus the relevant HLA from cumulative public TCR beta family frequency.

One entry per CDR3 protein, called by TCRdb with MiXCR from the reads. In the table there are 130,000 or so distinct CDR3 sequences, 6.5% of which are singletons. Trimming took 4 bases from V and 6 from J, leaving 19 bases between them. The CDR3 covers 15 residues. The germline V gene has CDR1 SGHTA and CDR2 FQGNSA. This sequence was found in a human donor in good health (CMV status not recorded). Some clones in this sample may be carry-over from other donors' samples. The sequenced sample consisted of PBMCs. The chain joins TRBV7-2 to TRBJ2-7; D is possibly TRBD2 (6 bases). The CDR3 protein is CASSSTNARGGEQYF. In nucleotides, the CDR3 is TGTGCCAGCAGCTCAACAAACGCGCGGGGCGGCGAGCAGTACTTC.